The present T cell receptor (beta chain) was sequenced within a study of vaccination effects on CD4 cells after COVID-19. This CDR3 spans 16 amino acids. The V gene's germline CDR1 is SGDLS and CDR2 YYNGEE. V dropped 2 bases and J dropped 8 bases, with 20 bases sitting between them. About this clone: As yet, its antigen is unknown.

Pools of viral peptides were used by the ViraFEST assay to expand antigen-specific CD4+ T cells ahead of sequencing. Isolating CD4+ T cells followed more than 9 days of culture. Vaccination of participants consisted of two doses of either the BNT162b2 or mRNA-1273 vaccine. Half of the medium was exchanged for IL-2 medium on both days 3 and 7. Only in-frame clones appear in the TCRdb table, and some are missing; sequencing was by immunoSEQ multiplex PCR. The sample has more than 65,000 clones, approximately 80% seen once. The V and J genes are TRBV9 and TRBJ2-1; D ambiguous. The sequence came from a human donor who received a COVID-19 vaccine. The material was CD4+ T cells from PBMCs cultured with HCoV-229E spike peptides, obtained after COVID-19 vaccination. The CDR3 protein is CASSVLPVEGLYEQFF. CDR3 bases: TGTGCCAGCAGCGTCCTGCCGGTTGAAGGGCTCTATGAGCAGTTCTTC.